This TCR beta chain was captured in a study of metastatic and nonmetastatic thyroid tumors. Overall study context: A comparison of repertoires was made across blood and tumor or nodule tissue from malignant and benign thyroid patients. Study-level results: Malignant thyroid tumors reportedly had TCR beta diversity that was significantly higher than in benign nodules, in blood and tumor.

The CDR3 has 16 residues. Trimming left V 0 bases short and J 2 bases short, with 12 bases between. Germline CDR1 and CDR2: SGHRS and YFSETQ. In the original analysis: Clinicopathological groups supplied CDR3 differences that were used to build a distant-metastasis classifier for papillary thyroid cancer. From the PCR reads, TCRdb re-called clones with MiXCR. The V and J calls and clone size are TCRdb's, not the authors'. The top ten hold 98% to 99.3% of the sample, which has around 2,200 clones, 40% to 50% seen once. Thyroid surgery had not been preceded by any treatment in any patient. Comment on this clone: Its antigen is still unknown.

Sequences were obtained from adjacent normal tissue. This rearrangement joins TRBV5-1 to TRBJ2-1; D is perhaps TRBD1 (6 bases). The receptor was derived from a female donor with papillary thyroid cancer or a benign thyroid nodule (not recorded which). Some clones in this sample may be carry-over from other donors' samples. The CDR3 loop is CASSLEGQTTYNEQFF. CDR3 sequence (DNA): TGCGCCAGCAGCTTGGAGGGACAAACAACCTACAATGAGCAGTTCTTC.